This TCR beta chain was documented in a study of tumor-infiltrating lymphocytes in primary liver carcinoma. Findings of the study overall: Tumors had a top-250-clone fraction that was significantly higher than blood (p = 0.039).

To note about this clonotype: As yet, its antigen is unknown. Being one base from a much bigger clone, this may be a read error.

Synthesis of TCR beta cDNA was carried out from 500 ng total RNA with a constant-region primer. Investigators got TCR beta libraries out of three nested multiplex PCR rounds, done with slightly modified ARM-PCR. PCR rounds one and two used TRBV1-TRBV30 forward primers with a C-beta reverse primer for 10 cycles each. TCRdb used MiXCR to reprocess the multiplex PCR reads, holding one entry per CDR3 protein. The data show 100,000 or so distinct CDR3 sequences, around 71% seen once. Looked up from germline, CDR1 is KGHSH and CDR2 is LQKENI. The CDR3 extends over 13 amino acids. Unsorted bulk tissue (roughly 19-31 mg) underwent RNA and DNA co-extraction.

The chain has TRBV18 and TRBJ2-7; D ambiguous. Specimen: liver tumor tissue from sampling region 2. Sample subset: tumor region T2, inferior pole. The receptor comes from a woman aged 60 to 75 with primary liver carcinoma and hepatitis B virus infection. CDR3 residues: CASSLGRSLERYF. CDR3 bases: TGTGCCAGCTCGCTCGGACGGAGCTTGGAGCGGTACTTC.